This is a list of T cell receptor beta chains from one sample in a study of radiation and T cells in renal cell carcinoma. TCRdb keeps only in-frame clones here, not all; method: immunoSEQ multiplex PCR. The sample has 90,000 to 100,000 clones, 80% to 90% seen once. Sequencing was performed on blood, taken from a patient whose treatment included radiotherapy and nephrectomy. Source of these receptors: a man between 50 and 59 years old with renal cell carcinoma. CDR3s include the opening cysteine and the closing phenylalanine or tryptophan. Each record gives: D gene, clone size, J gene, V gene, CDR3 DNA, CDR3 protein. D genes are given only for firm matches. Where a row states a size, it is once, few, many or the class of an expanded clone; other rows omit it.

. | . | TRBJ2-3 | TRBV4-3 | TGCGCCAGCAGCCGAGGAGGGGGGGCGGGTGGCACAGATACGCAGTATTTT | CASSRGGGAGGTDTQYF
. | . | TRBJ2-4 | TRBV15 | TGTGCCACCAGCAGAGGGGGAGAACAGAAAAACATTCAGTACTTC | CATSRGGEQKNIQYF
. | . | TRBJ2-3 | TRBV27 | TGTGCCAGCAGTTCTACCACAGATACGCAGTATTTT | CASSSTTDTQYF
TRBD2 | . | TRBJ2-7 | TRBV23-1 | TGCGCCAGCAGTCCCCGACTAGCGGGAGGGCTGTACGAGCAGTACTTC | CASSPRLAGGLYEQYF
TRBD2 | few | TRBJ2-5 | TRBV4-2 | TGTGCCAGCAGCCAAGGGACTAGCGACTACCAAGAGACCCAGTACTTC | CASSQGTSDYQETQYF
. | . | TRBJ2-3 | TRBV19 | TGTGCCAGTAAGCCCCACTTTGAACTGGCGGGACGCACAGATACGCAGTATTTT | CASKPHFELAGRTDTQYF
TRBD2 | . | TRBJ2-1 | TRBV27 | TGTGCCAGCAGTTTATCGTGGTCCGGGACTAGCCCCTTAGATGAGCAGTTCTTC | CASSLSWSGTSPLDEQFF
. | . | TRBJ2-7 | TRBV6-5 | TGTGCCAGCTTTGGCCTTACCACGAGGGAGCAGTACTTC | CASFGLTTREQYF
. | . | TRBJ1-1 | TRBV28 | TGTGCCAGCAGCAGCCCCCAGGGAGGAGAAGCTTTCTTT | CASSSPQGGEAFF
TRBD1 | . | TRBJ2-6 | TRBV6-5 | TGTGCCAGCAGCAGGACAGGGGCTGGGGCCAACGTCCTGACTTTC | CASSRTGAGANVLTF
TRBD1 | . | TRBJ2-3 | TRBV5-1 | TGCGCCAGCAGCCCTGGACAGGAGCCCACAGATACGCAGTATTTT | CASSPGQEPTDTQYF
. | . | TRBJ2-1 | TRBV7-2 | TGTGCCAGCAGCCCCCTGGGGGGGGGCATCTATGAGCAGTTCTTC | CASSPLGGGIYEQFF
TRBD1 | . | TRBJ1-4 | TRBV19 | TGTGCCACCGGGACAGGGTGGGAAAAACTGTTTTTT | CATGTGWEKLFF
. | once | TRBJ1-3 | TRBV30 | TGTGCCTGGAGTGTACGAGGCCGAGTCTCTGGAAACACCATATATTTT | CAWSVRGRVSGNTIYF
TRBD1 | once | TRBJ1-2 | TRBV27 | TGTGCCAGCAGTTTATCAAACGACCACAGGGGGCGAAATGGCTACACCTTC | CASSLSNDHRGRNGYTF
. | . | TRBJ2-5 | TRBV29-1 | TGCAGCGCGGGTGTCGGGGGCCCCCAGTACTTC | CSAGVGGPQYF
. | . | TRBJ2-3 | TRBV9 | TGTGCCAGCAGCGTAGCTTTCGGACACCCCGGGACGGATACGCAGTATTTT | CASSVAFGHPGTDTQYF
. | once | TRBJ2-7 | TRBV10-3 | TGTGCCATCAGGGGGTTAACCTACGAGCAGTACTTC | CAIRGLTYEQYF
. | . | TRBJ2-7 | TRBV18 | TGTGCCAGCTCAGCGAACAGGGCCCCCGCCTACGAGCAGTACTTC | CASSANRAPAYEQYF
. | . | TRBJ1-1 | TRBV6-1 | TGTGCCAGTTTACCAGGGTATGCGGGGAACACTGAAGCTTTCTTT | CASLPGYAGNTEAFF
. | . | TRBJ1-4 | TRBV21-1 | TGTGCCCGACCAGACAGGGCCTCTGAAAAACTGTTTTTT | CARPDRASEKLFF
. | . | TRBJ2-1 | TRBV9 | TGTGCCAGCAGCCCATCTTACAGCTACAATGAGCAGTTCTTC | CASSPSYSYNEQFF
. | . | TRBJ1-2 | TRBV9 | TGTGCCAGCAGCGTAGAAGGTCTGGGGGGCTACACCTTC | CASSVEGLGGYTF
. | once | TRBJ2-7 | TRBV5-6 | TGTGCCAGCAGCTTAGTCTACGGGGCCCTGGAGCAGTACTTC | CASSLVYGALEQYF
. | . | TRBJ1-4 | TRBV6-5 | TGTGCCAGCAGAGGGACCCTAAGAAATGAAAAACTGTTTTTT | CASRGTLRNEKLFF
. | . | TRBJ1-5 | TRBV6-4 | TGTGCCAGCAGTGACCACAACCTAAGGGACCAAGACAATAGCAATCAGCCCCAGCATTTT | CASSDHNLRDQDNSNQPQHF
TRBD1 | . | TRBJ2-2 | TRBV28 | TGTGCCAGTATTGGACAGGGGGCCTCCGGGGAGCTGTTTTTT | CASIGQGASGELFF
TRBD1 | . | TRBJ1-5 | TRBV19 | TGTGCCAGTAGATCACAGGGGGCTCGCAATCAGCCCCAGCATTTT | CASRSQGARNQPQHF
. | . | TRBJ1-1 | TRBV6-5 | TGTGCCAGCAGTTTAGGTGAAGCTTTCTTT | CASSLGEAFF
TRBD1 | . | TRBJ1-2 | TRBV19 | TGTGCCAGTAGTATGGGACAGGGGGCAGGCTATGGCTACACCTTC | CASSMGQGAGYGYTF
TRBD2 | . | TRBJ2-7 | TRBV19 | TGTGCCAGTGGAACTAGCGGCTACGAGCAGTACTTC | CASGTSGYEQYF
. | . | TRBJ1-4 | TRBV5-3 | TGTGCCGCCGGAGTAGCTAATGAAAAACTGTTTTTT | CAAGVANEKLFF
TRBD1 | . | TRBJ2-7 | TRBV5-4 | TGTGCCAGCAGCTTGAGGTTAGGGACAGGGGCCTACGAGCAGTACTTC | CASSLRLGTGAYEQYF
. | . | TRBJ2-3 | TRBV7-8 | TGTGCCAGCAGCTTAGATTCCCTTGGCACAGATACGCAGTATTTT | CASSLDSLGTDTQYF
. | . | TRBJ2-3 | TRBV7-7 | TGTGCTAGCAGCGCCCGAGGATTCGGGATGGATACGCAGTATTTT | CASSARGFGMDTQYF
. | . | TRBJ2-5 | TRBV7-9 | TGTGCCAGCAGGGTCCAGGGCCACGGAGAGACCCAGTACTTC | CASRVQGHGETQYF
TRBD1 | . | TRBJ1-5 | TRBV6-5 | TGTGCCAGCAGTTACGGACAGGGCAATCAGCCCCAGCATTTT | CASSYGQGNQPQHF
TRBD1 | . | TRBJ2-7 | TRBV29-1 | TGCAGCGTCACCGGGGACAGTTCCTACGAGCAGTACTTC | CSVTGDSSYEQYF
TRBD1 | . | TRBJ1-5 | TRBV19 | TGTGCCAGTAGTATAGATAGGGGTAGAGACAGGGGCCTGCGGGGTCAGCCCCAGCATTTT | CASSIDRGRDRGLRGQPQHF
. | . | TRBJ1-2 | TRBV11-2 | TGTGCCAGCAGCTTAGGTCACAGAGTCGGGTATGGCTACACCTTC | CASSLGHRVGYGYTF
TRBD1 | . | TRBJ1-1 | TRBV7-8 | TGTGCCAGCAGCACCGGGACAGTGAACACTGAAGCTTTCTTT | CASSTGTVNTEAFF
. | . | TRBJ1-3 | TRBV6-1 | TGTGCCAGCAGGGCTTCACACTCTGGAAACACCATATATTTT | CASRASHSGNTIYF
. | . | TRBJ2-7 | TRBV2 | TGTGCCAGCGGGCCGGAGCCCTTCTACGAGCAGTACTTC | CASGPEPFYEQYF
. | . | TRBJ1-1 | TRBV28 | TGTGCCAGCAGTTTAGTCGCCTCTCGGACTGAAGCTTTCTTT | CASSLVASRTEAFF
TRBD2 | few | TRBJ2-1 | TRBV11-3 | TGTGCCAGCAGCTTAGGCGGGAGTACCTACAATGAGCAGTTCTTC | CASSLGGSTYNEQFF
. | . | TRBJ1-1 | TRBV7-6 | TGTGCCAGCAGCCGATCGGACGGGAACACTGAAGCTTTCTTT | CASSRSDGNTEAFF
. | few | TRBJ1-1 | TRBV28 | TGTGCCAGCAGAATCGGTGGGAGCACTGAAGCTTTCTTT | CASRIGGSTEAFF
. | . | TRBJ1-1 | TRBV6-5 | TGTGCCAGCAGAACTGGACCAGGCACTGAAGCTTTCTTT | CASRTGPGTEAFF
. | . | TRBJ2-7 | TRBV14 | TGTGCCAGCAGCCAAGATTCAGGGAACTACGAGCAGTACTTC | CASSQDSGNYEQYF
. | . | TRBJ1-5 | TRBV19 | TGTGCCAGTAAGGTGTCAGGTAATCAGCCCCAGCATTTT | CASKVSGNQPQHF
. | . | TRBJ1-1 | TRBV5-5 | TGTGCCAGCAGCTTAGGTAGGAACACTGAAGCTTTCTTT | CASSLGRNTEAFF
. | . | TRBJ2-5 | TRBV7-3 | TGTGCCAGCAGCTTTCAGGTCGCAGAGACCCAGTACTTC | CASSFQVAETQYF
TRBD1 | . | TRBJ2-5 | TRBV9 | TGTGCCAGCAGCGTAGGAGGTGGGAAGGGGGCGACCCAGTACTTC | CASSVGGGKGATQYF
. | . | TRBJ1-6 | TRBV19 | TGTGCCAGTAGTTCGTTGAGCTCCTATAATTCACCCCTCCACTTT | CASSSLSSYNSPLHF
. | . | TRBJ2-1 | TRBV5-6 | TGTGCCAGCAGCTTGGCCCGGGGGCATGAGCAGTTCTTC | CASSLARGHEQFF
TRBD1 | . | TRBJ2-5 | TRBV7-2 | TGTGCCAGCAGCAGGGACAGACAAGAGACCCAGTACTTC | CASSRDRQETQYF
. | . | TRBJ1-1 | TRBV19 | TGTGCCAGTAGTTCCCACCTCCACAGGGCGGAAGACACTGAAGCTTTCTTT | CASSSHLHRAEDTEAFF
. | once | TRBJ2-3 | TRBV7-2 | TGTGCCAGCAGCCTCGGTCTCTTAGATACGCAGTATTTT | CASSLGLLDTQYF
. | . | TRBJ1-1 | TRBV10-2 | TGCGCCAGCAGTGAGTCCGCGAACACTGAAGCTTTCTTT | CASSESANTEAFF
. | . | TRBJ2-1 | TRBV4-2 | TGTGCCAGCAGCCAAGATTGGGCGAATGAGCAGTTCTTC | CASSQDWANEQFF